This entry features one T cell receptor beta chain sequence. Its antigen is not known. This cohort consisted of healthy bone marrow donors. The entry originates in a study of cytomegalovirus exposure and HLA in healthy donors. CDR3 length equals 14 residues. The germline V gene encodes CDR1 LNHDA and CDR2 SQIVND (reference sequence). J gave up 10 bases and V 0 bases, and 8 bases lay outside the gene matches. Overall study results and limits: TCR association rates varied by HLA locus in a later analysis, with DRB1 highest and HLA-C lowest.

The PCR employed 60 Vbeta primers together with 13 Jbeta primers. Here immunoSEQ multiplex PCR was the method, and the copy in TCRdb shows in-frame clones only, minus some. Among about 150,000 clones, over 60% were seen once, and the ten largest hold 3% to 4%. The chain recombines TRBV19 with TRBJ2-7; 8 bases are a match to TRBD1. The sample consisted of PBMCs. The receptor's source is a woman aged 40 to 50 in good health and CMV-seronegative. For the CDR3, the DNA is TGTGCCAGTAGTATAGATCGCAGGACAGGGCAACAGTACTTC. Translated: CASSIDRRTGQQYF.